What follows are 27 T cell receptor beta chains derived from one specimen sequenced in a study of cytomegalovirus exposure and HLA in healthy donors. The PCR employed 60 Vbeta primers together with 13 Jbeta primers. Clones were read by immunoSEQ multiplex PCR, and TCRdb kept only the in-frame ones, dropping some. The profile shows approximately 200,000 clones, roughly 78% of them singletons. The sample taken for sequencing was PBMCs. These receptors originate from a girl under 18 in good health and CMV-seropositive.

This clone turned up a few times. This chain connects TRBV27 to TRBJ1-1; TRBD1 is a possible D gene (6 bases). The CDR3 spans 11 residues. Germline CDR1 reads MNHEY; CDR2 reads SMNVEV (reference sequence). V was cut by 9 bases and J by 4 bases, with 9 bases left in between. The CDR3 nucleotides read TGTGCCAGGAGGGGGGGCACTGAAGCTTTCTTT. Translating gives CARRGGTEAFF.

This clone occurred a few times. V is TRBV7-7 and J is TRBJ2-3, with 12 bases matching TRBD2. The CDR3 runs to 16 residues. The trim removed 5 bases at V and 6 bases at J, leaving 9 bases unmatched. The germline gives CDR1 SSHAT, CDR2 FNYEAQ (reference sequence). DNA for the CDR3: TGTGCCAGCAGCCCCAAGACTAGCGGGGGTGACGATACGCAGTATTTT. Amino acids: CASSPKTSGGDDTQYF. Full variable domain (remainder filled in from reference TRBV7-7 and TRBJ2-3): GAGVSQSPRYKVTKRGQDVTLRCDPISSHATLYWYQQALGQGPEFLTYFNYEAQPDKSGLPSDRFSAERPEGSISTLTIQRTEQRDSAMYRCASSPKTSGGDDTQYFGPGTRLTVL.

This chain uses TRBV6-5 with TRBJ2-7; 10 bases align to TRBD1. Trimming at V came to 0 bases and at J to 3 bases, leaving 2 bases not matched to a gene. The germline V gene has CDR1 MNHEY and CDR2 SVGAGI. The CDR3 length is 15 residues. CDR3 coding DNA: TGTGCCAGCAGTTACTCGACAGGGGGCTACTACGAGCAGTACTTC. Its translation: CASSYSTGGYYEQYF.

The rearrangement links TRBV25-1 to TRBJ2-7, with 10 positions matching TRBD1. Germline V CDR1 and CDR2: MGHDK, SYGVNS. V dropped 8 bases and J dropped 4; count of bases not matched to a gene: 8. The CDR3 consists of 14 residues. Written as DNA, the CDR3 is TGTGCCAGCGAGGACAGGGGGGCTCCGTACGAGCAGTACTTC. Protein: CASEDRGAPYEQYF.

The chain is built from TRBV4-2 and TRBJ2-7; 8 nucleotides line up with TRBD1. Trimming took 0 bases from V and 2 from J; bases not matched to a gene: 3. This CDR3 region has 15 residues. Germline V CDR1 and CDR2: LGHNA, YNFKEQ. CDR3 nucleotides: TGTGCCAGCAGCCAAGAAGGGACAGGTCCCTACGAGCAGTACTTC. Translated: CASSQEGTGPYEQYF.

J is TRBJ2-5 and V is TRBV9; 8 bases align to TRBD1. The CDR3 extends over 14 amino acids. CDR1 and CDR2 (germline): SGDLS, YYNGEE. Trimming removed 3 bases from V and 3 bases from J; junction bases left unmatched: 4. The CDR3 bases are TGTGCCAGCAGCGAACAGGGGGAGGAAGAGACCCAGTACTTC. Translation: CASSEQGEEETQYF.

This clone was counted once. The CDR3 sequence is CASSTGQGGYEQYF. For the CDR3, the DNA is TGTGCCAGCAGCACCGGACAGGGAGGCTACGAGCAGTACTTC. The chain carries TRBV5-4 and TRBJ2-7; 8 bases align to TRBD1. CDR3 length equals 14 residues. Germline trimming cut 4 bases from V and 3 bases from J; bases unmatched to any gene: 6. Germline loops: CDR1 SGHNT, CDR2 YYREEE (reference sequence).

This clone showed up just once. The chain couples TRBV5-4 to TRBJ2-5; D unresolved. The germline gives CDR1 SGHNT, CDR2 YYREEE (reference sequence). V was cut by 1 base and J by 4 bases, with 2 bases left in between. The CDR3 has 11 amino acids. CDR3 protein: CASSLLETQYF. CDR3 DNA sequence: TGTGCCAGCAGCTTGCTAGAGACCCAGTACTTC.

The chain recombines TRBV5-1 with TRBJ1-2; D not certain. Trimming pared 2 bases from V and 5 bases from J, leaving 7 bases between. The CDR3 has 12 amino acids. Germline V lookup: CDR1 SGHRS, CDR2 YFSETQ. CDR3 sequence reads: CASSFTGYGYTF. Here the CDR3 DNA reads TGCGCCAGCAGCTTCACGGGTTATGGCTACACCTTC. Variable domain in full (rest from reference TRBV5-1 and TRBJ1-2): KAGVTQTPRYLIKTRGQQVTLSCSPISGHRSVSWYQQTPGQGLQFLFEYFSETQRNKGNFPGRFSGRQFSNSRSEMNVSTLELGDSALYLCASSFTGYGYTFGSGTRLTVV.

The V gene is TRBV29-1, the J gene TRBJ2-7, with 8 bases matching TRBD1. Germline assignment: CDR1 SQVTM and CDR2 ANQGSEA. CDR3 length: 16 amino acids. The V and J ends lost 0 bases and 4 bases, in that order; junction bases with no gene match: 11. The CDR3 nucleotides read TGCAGCGTTGAAGAGGGGGCAGGGGGCGGTTCTTACGAGCAGTACTTC. Translation: CSVEEGAGGGSYEQYF.

The CDR3 loop is CASRMTGLLTNEKLFF. CDR3 nucleotide sequence: TGCGCCAGCAGGATGACAGGCCTCTTAACTAATGAAAAACTGTTTTTT. This rearrangement joins TRBV10-2 to TRBJ1-4, with TRBD1 as a possible D gene (6 bases). Looked up from germline, CDR1 is WSHSY and CDR2 is SAAADI. V was shortened by 6 bases and J by 1 base, with 15 bases between the two germline ends. This CDR3 is 16 amino acids long.

The CDR3 DNA reads as TGTGCCAGCAGCGTAGAGTGGGGGCACAATGAGCAGTTCTTC. This encodes CASSVEWGHNEQFF. The V and J genes are TRBV9 and TRBJ2-1, with D tentatively TRBD1 (6 bases). Germline V gives CDR1 SGDLS, CDR2 YYNGEE. V was trimmed by 0 bases and J by 5 bases, leaving 9 bases between them. This CDR3 spans 14 amino acids. Filled out from reference TRBV9 and TRBJ2-1, the complete variable domain reads DSGVTQTPKHLITATGQRVTLRCSPRSGDLSVYWYQQSLDQGLQFLIQYYNGEERAKGNILERFSAQQFPDLHSELNLSSLELGDSALYFCASSVEWGHNEQFFGPGTRLTVL.

The V call is TRBV30, the J call TRBJ2-1, with 10 bases matching TRBD2. CDR1 and CDR2 (germline): GTSNPN, SVGIG (reference sequence). This CDR3 has 20 residues. The J segment lost 4 bases and the V segment lost 1 base, leaving 19 bases of the junction unmatched. CDR3 sequence (DNA): TGTGCCTGGAGTGGACAGACAGGGCTGATAGCGGGGGGACAGTACAATGAGCAGTTCTTC. This translates into CAWSGQTGLIAGGQYNEQFF.

This clone has only one observation. The V and J genes are TRBV19 and TRBJ2-4, with D unclear. Germline V gene sequence: CDR1 LNHDA, CDR2 SQIVND (reference sequence). V lost 6 bases and J 0 bases, leaving 12 bases between the germline ends. CDR3 length equals 15 residues. The DNA of the CDR3 is TGTGCCAGTAGGATCGCGAACCAAGCCAAAAACATTCAGTACTTC. Its translation is CASRIANQAKNIQYF. The full variable domain, completed using reference TRBV19 and TRBJ2-4, is DGGITQSPKYLFRKEGQNVTLSCEQNLNHDAMYWYRQDPGQGLRLIYYSQIVNDFQKGDIAEGYSVSREKKESFPLTVTSAQKNPTAFYLCASRIANQAKNIQYFGAGTRLSVL.

This clone was detected only a few times. CDR3 residues: CASSDSLDSGANVLTF. CDR3 nucleotide sequence: TGTGCCAGCAGTGACTCGTTAGACTCTGGGGCCAACGTCCTGACTTTC. The chain is built from TRBV6-4 and TRBJ2-6; no clear D. CDR3 length equals 16 residues. Germline V gene data show CDR1 as MRHNA and CDR2 as SNTAGT. Trimming cost V 0 bases and J 0 bases, with 6 bases left between them.

This clone was counted only a few times. J is TRBJ2-3 and V is TRBV10-3, with D tentatively TRBD1 (6 bases). There are 14 residues in the CDR3. Trimming stripped 2 bases from V and 4 bases from J, with 10 bases between. Germline lookup yields CDR1 ENHRY and CDR2 SYGVKD. The chain's CDR3 is CAISEAGVADTQYF. Here the CDR3 DNA reads TGTGCCATCAGTGAGGCAGGGGTGGCAGATACGCAGTATTTT.

V usage is TRBV10-3 and J usage is TRBJ2-7; the match to TRBD1 covers 9 bases. The V gene's germline CDR1 is ENHRY and CDR2 SYGVKD. The CDR3 consists of 16 residues. The ends lost 8 bases at V and 2 bases at J; junction bases unmatched: 13. Here the CDR3 reads CAIGQGGTGHTYEQYF. Here the CDR3 DNA reads TGTGCCATCGGGCAGGGCGGGACAGGGCATACCTACGAGCAGTACTTC.

The V and J genes are TRBV5-1 and TRBJ1-1; no definite D call. The CDR3 spans 13 residues. Germline lookup yields CDR1 SGHRS and CDR2 YFSETQ. Trimming cost V 2 bases and J 1 base, with 6 bases left between them. The CDR3 nucleotides read TGCGCCAGCAGCTTTATACAGAACACTGAAGCTTTCTTT. This encodes CASSFIQNTEAFF.

The gene calls are TRBV11-2 and TRBJ1-3; the D is unclear. The V end was cut by 4 bases, the J end by 4 bases, with 11 bases between. Per the germline V gene, CDR1 is SGHAT and CDR2 is FQNNGV. CDR3 length: 14 residues. CDR3 residues: CASSSTSPGNTIYF. As DNA, the CDR3 is TGTGCCAGCAGCTCAACGAGTCCCGGAAACACCATATATTTT.

The chain employs TRBV7-9 and TRBJ1-2, with 10 bases fitting TRBD1. Germline V gene data show CDR1 as SEHNR and CDR2 as FQNEAQ (reference sequence). The J segment lost 6 bases and the V segment lost 5 bases, leaving 6 bases of the junction unmatched. There are 14 residues in the CDR3. This CDR3 is CASSPGTGDHGYTF. In DNA, the CDR3 is TGTGCCAGCAGCCCAGGGACAGGGGATCATGGCTACACCTTC.

V and J are TRBV4-3 and TRBJ2-1; D is possibly TRBD1 (6 bases). Germline V CDR1 and CDR2: LGHNA, YSLEER. With 4 bases removed from V and 10 bases from J, the gap between germline ends came to 14 bases. The CDR3 is made up of 13 amino acids. CDR3 bases: TGCGCCAGCAGCCTCCGTACAGGGAAAGAGCAGTTCTTC. Translated, it gives CASSLRTGKEQFF.

This chain connects TRBV7-9 to TRBJ1-2; 8 nucleotides agree with TRBD1. Germline V lookup: CDR1 SEHNR, CDR2 FQNEAQ (reference sequence). J gave up 6 bases and V 5 bases, and 5 bases lay outside the gene matches. This CDR3 has 13 amino acids. This CDR3 reads CASSRGQGHGYTF. CDR3 DNA sequence: TGTGCCAGCAGCCGTGGACAGGGACATGGCTACACCTTC. Using reference TRBV7-9 and TRBJ1-2 for the parts outside the CDR3, the full variable domain is DTGVSQNPRHKITKRGQNVTFRCDPISEHNRLYWYRQTLGQGPEFLTYFQNEAQLEKSRLLSDRFSAERPKGSFSTLEIQRTEQGDSAMYLCASSRGQGHGYTFGSGTRLTVV.

The chain couples TRBV6-5 to TRBJ2-1, with TRBD2 as a possible D gene (5 bases). The CDR3 loop spans 15 amino acids. V dropped 2 bases and J dropped 1 base, with 9 bases sitting between them. Germline assignment: CDR1 MNHEY and CDR2 SVGAGI. DNA of the CDR3: TGTGCCAGCAGTTACGCGGGTTTGTCCTACAATGAGCAGTTCTTC. Translation gives CASSYAGLSYNEQFF.

The V gene is TRBV5-4, the J gene TRBJ1-2, with D hard to call. V was shortened by 4 bases and J by 7 bases, with 23 bases between the two germline ends. The germline V gene encodes CDR1 SGHNT and CDR2 YYREEE (reference sequence). The CDR3 sequence is 16 residues long. CDR3 nucleotides: TGTGCCAGCAGCACCCCAAGTCCATCCTCGACTGGTGGCTACACCTTC. This translates into CASSTPSPSSTGGYTF. Based on the CDR3 plus reference TRBV5-4 and TRBJ1-2, the full variable domain is ETGVTQSPTHLIKTRGQQVTLRCSSQSGHNTVSWYQQALGQGPQFIFQYYREEENGRGNFPPRFSGLQFPNYSSELNVNALELDDSALYLCASSTPSPSSTGGYTFGSGTRLTVV.

V usage is TRBV6-1 and J usage is TRBJ1-2, with no clear D. Trimming left V 2 bases short and J 4 bases short, with 11 bases between. Germline V gene data show CDR1 as MNHNS and CDR2 as SASEGT. This CDR3 is built from 14 residues. CDR3 sequence: CASSEYDTTYGYTF. The DNA of the CDR3 is TGTGCCAGCAGTGAATATGACACCACCTATGGCTACACCTTC.

The rearrangement uses TRBV9 and TRBJ1-2; tentatively, D is TRBD1 (5 bases). This CDR3 is built from 15 residues. Germline V CDR1 and CDR2: SGDLS, YYNGEE. V gave up 0 bases and J gave up 8 bases, with 17 bases separating them. The CDR3 nucleotides are TGTGCCAGCAGCGTAGGCAGGGCGGAGGGGAGCGGCTACACCTTC. Translated, it gives CASSVGRAEGSGYTF.

This clone was detected only once. This rearrangement joins TRBV19 to TRBJ2-5; 8 nucleotides line up with TRBD1. Germline loops: CDR1 LNHDA, CDR2 SQIVND (reference sequence). CDR3 length: 15 amino acids. Unmatched junction bases numbered 10, after V lost 4 bases and J lost 6 bases. Here the CDR3 DNA reads TGTGCCAGTAGTACAGCCGGACAGGGTGGTAAGACCCAGTACTTC. Its protein is CASSTAGQGGKTQYF.